This TCR beta chain was obtained from a study of post-analysis software for immune sequencing data. Study background: Relapsing-remitting, secondary progressive and progressive-relapsing forms made up the multiple sclerosis disease courses. General observations from the study: Co-batched samples clustered tightly together by F measure. When patients were compared with controls, five TRBV segments were more frequent, TRBV5-6, TRBV5-1 and TRBV20-1 among them. Among multiple sclerosis patients, normalized Chao1 diversity was significantly below that of controls.

Researchers reported that TCR beta cDNA libraries carried unique molecular identifiers. Each sample of roughly 0.9 to 11 million input T cells yielded 500,000 or so cDNA molecules, so each molecule approximated one T cell. TCRdb redid the calling of the PCR reads with MiXCR, one entry per CDR3 protein. Of just over 250,000 distinct CDR3 sequences listed, 35% to 40% are singletons. This clonotype was recorded a few times. Its antigen is unknown. A much larger clone lies a single base off, so this may be a read error. V lost 1 base, J lost 10 bases, and 17 bases lay in between. CDR3 length equals 14 residues. In germline, CDR1 is SGHTA, CDR2 FQGNSA.

Material for sequencing was blood. This sequence joins TRBV7-2 and TRBJ2-7; D is unresolved. This TCR derives from a girl between 10 and 17 years old with multiple sclerosis. DNA for the CDR3: TGTGCCAGCAGCTTAGAGTTGTTACAAGAGCCCCAGTACTTC. It codes for CASSLELLQEPQYF. Filled out from reference TRBV7-2 and TRBJ2-7, the complete variable domain reads GAGVSQSPSNKVTEKGKDVELRCDPISGHTALYWYRQSLGQGLEFLIYFQGNSAPDKSGLPSDRFSAERTGGSVSTLTIQRTQQEDSAVYLCASSLELLQEPQYFGPGTRLTVT.